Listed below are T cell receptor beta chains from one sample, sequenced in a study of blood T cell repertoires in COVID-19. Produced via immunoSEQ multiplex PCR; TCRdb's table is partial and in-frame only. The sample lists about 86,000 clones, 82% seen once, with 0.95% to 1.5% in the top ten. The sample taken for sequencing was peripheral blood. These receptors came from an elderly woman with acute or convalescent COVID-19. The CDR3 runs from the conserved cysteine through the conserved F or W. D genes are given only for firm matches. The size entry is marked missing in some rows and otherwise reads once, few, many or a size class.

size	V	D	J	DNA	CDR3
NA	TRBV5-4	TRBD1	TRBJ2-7	TGTGCCAGCAGCCTGGGACAGGGGTTCTCCTACGAGCAGTACTTC	CASSLGQGFSYEQYF
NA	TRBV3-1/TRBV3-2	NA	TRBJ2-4	TGTGCCAGCAGTCCACAGGGAGATGCCAAAAACATTCAGTACTTC	CASSPQGDAKNIQYF
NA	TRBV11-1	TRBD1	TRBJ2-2	TGTGCCAGCAGCTTAGCAGGACAGGTGACCGGGGAGCTGTTTTTT	CASSLAGQVTGELFF
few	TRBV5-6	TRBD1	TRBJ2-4	TGTGCCAGCAGCGGTGACAGGGCTGCAGCCAAAAACATTCAGTACTTC	CASSGDRAAAKNIQYF
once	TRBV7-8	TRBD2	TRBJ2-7	TGTGCCAGCAGCTTATTATCGGGAGGGGACTACGAGCAGTACTTC	CASSLLSGGDYEQYF
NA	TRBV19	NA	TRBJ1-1	TGTGCCAGTAGTAATCCGCCCGCGGACACTGAAGCTTTCTTT	CASSNPPADTEAFF
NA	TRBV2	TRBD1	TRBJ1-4	TGTGCCAGCAGTGTAAACGGACAGGGACGCGAAAAACTGTTTTTT	CASSVNGQGREKLFF
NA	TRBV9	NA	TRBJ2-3	TGTGCCAGCAGCCTCGATGGAGCTAGCACAGATACGCAGTATTTT	CASSLDGASTDTQYF
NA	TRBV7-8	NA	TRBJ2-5	TGTGCCAGCAGCTTACAGGTCCAAGAGACCCAGTACTTC	CASSLQVQETQYF
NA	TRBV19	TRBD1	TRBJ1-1	TGTGCCAGTAGTACAGGGACAGGGAACACTGAAGCTTTCTTT	CASSTGTGNTEAFF
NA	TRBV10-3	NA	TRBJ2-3	TGTGCCATCAGTGAGGCAGTAGAGGCTACGCAGTATTTT	CAISEAVEATQYF
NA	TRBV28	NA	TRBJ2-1	TGTGCCAGCAGTTCCCCCTTGGCGGCCACTCAGTTCTTC	CASSSPLAATQFF
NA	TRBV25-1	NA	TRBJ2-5	TGTGCCAGCAAACGTTCAGGGTCCCAAGAGACCCAGTACTTC	CASKRSGSQETQYF